Described below is a single T cell receptor (beta chain) sequence and its context. As yet, its antigen is unknown. The CDR3 spans 14 residues. The J segment lost 8 bases and the V segment lost 7 bases, leaving 9 bases of the junction unmatched. CDR1 is LNHDA, CDR2 SQIVND, per germline (reference sequence). The data originate from a study of identical twins. Using its own MiXCR run on the 5' RACE reads, TCRdb lists one record per CDR3 protein. The sample consists of hundreds of thousands of distinct CDR3 sequences, around 21% of them appearing once. Study-level points and caveats: Shared out-of-frame alpha sequences (those common to twins) showed excess low generation probability. Monozygotic twin pairs showed more out-of-frame TCR alpha sharing than models estimated.

Another study also made use of these data, one on T cells expressing NK-cell markers. That source adds: Dominance of the CD3+CD56-NKG2C+ fraction by these clonotypes also held in four donors.

The gene calls are TRBV19 and TRBJ2-1, with 9 bases aligning to TRBD1. Sequenced sample: PBMCs. This sequence was found in a woman in her late teens or twenties in good health. The CDR3 nucleotides are TGTGCCAGTAATGGGGACAGGGTAAGAGATGAGCAGTTCTTC. Protein: CASNGDRVRDEQFF.